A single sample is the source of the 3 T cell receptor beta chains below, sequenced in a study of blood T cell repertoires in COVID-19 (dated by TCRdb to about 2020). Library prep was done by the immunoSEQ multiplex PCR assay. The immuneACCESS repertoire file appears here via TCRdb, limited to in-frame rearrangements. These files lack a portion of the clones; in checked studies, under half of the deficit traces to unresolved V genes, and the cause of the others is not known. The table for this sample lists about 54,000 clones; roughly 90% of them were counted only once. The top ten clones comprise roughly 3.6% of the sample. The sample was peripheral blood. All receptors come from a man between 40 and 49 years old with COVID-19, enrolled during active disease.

The CDR3 nucleotides are TGTGCCAGCAGTGAATATCCCGACACCGGGGAGCTGTTTTTT. Its translation is CASSEYPDTGELFF. The V gene is TRBV25-1, the J gene TRBJ2-2, with D unclear. In germline, CDR1 is MGHDK, CDR2 SYGVNS. V lost 0 bases, J lost 3 bases, and 5 bases lay in between. CDR3 length: 14 amino acids.

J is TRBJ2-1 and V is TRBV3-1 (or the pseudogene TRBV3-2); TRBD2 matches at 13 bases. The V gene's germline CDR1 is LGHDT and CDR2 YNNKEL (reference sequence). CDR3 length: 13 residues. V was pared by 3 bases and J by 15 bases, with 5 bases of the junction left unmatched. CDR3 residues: CASSQKLAGGRFF. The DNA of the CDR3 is TGTGCCAGCAGCCAGAAACTAGCGGGGGGGCGGTTCTTC.

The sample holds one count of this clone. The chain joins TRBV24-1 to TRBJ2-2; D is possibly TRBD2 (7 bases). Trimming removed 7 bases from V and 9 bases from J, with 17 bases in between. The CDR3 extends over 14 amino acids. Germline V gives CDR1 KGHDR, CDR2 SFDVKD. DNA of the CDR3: TGTGCCACCAGCCACCAGGGGAGGGACTGGGAGCTGTTTTTT. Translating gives CATSHQGRDWELFF.